This T cell receptor beta chain came from a study of blood T cell repertoires in COVID-19. Study-level background: The samples span acute and convalescent COVID-19 from the United States, Italy and Spain. The analysed material was cDNA or gDNA that came from T cells, B-cell-depleted T cells, or PBMCs.

The V gene lost 2 bases and the J gene lost 3 bases, with 10 bases spanning the gap. The length of the CDR3 is 14 residues. Germline values: CDR1 LNHNV, CDR2 YYDKDF (reference sequence). In the original processing: Scientists estimated how many nucleated cells there were by amplifying reference gene primers. Measured with immunoSEQ multiplex PCR; TCRdb has only the in-frame clones, and not every one. V, J and clone size reflect that table, while D and trimming were determined from the DNA. The sample contains 150,000 to 200,000 clones, about nine tenths of which appear only once. The TCR was taken from a man aged 40-49 years with acute or convalescent COVID-19. The sequenced sample was peripheral blood. The chain uses TRBV15 and TRBJ1-1; TRBD1 is a possible D gene (6 bases). The CDR3 loop reads CATSRPTGYTEAFF. The CDR3 coding sequence is TGTGCCACCAGCAGACCTACAGGGTACACTGAAGCTTTCTTT.